This T cell receptor beta chain was sequenced for a study of radiation and T cells in renal cell carcinoma. Notes on the study in general: Top tumor clonotypes rose in blood 2 weeks post-radiation, then contracted.

Here immunoSEQ multiplex PCR was the method, and the copy in TCRdb shows in-frame clones only, minus some. The sample lists approximately 17,000 clones, 50% occurring once. This sample's treatment: 15 Gy SBRT to primary tumor, nephrectomy 4 weeks later. Nephrectomy followed 15 Gy stereotactic body radiation by 4 weeks. Points on this clone: What it binds is unknown.

Per the germline V gene, CDR1 is MNHNY and CDR2 is SVGAGI (reference sequence). The CDR3 is made up of 16 amino acids. V lost 6 bases and J lost 7; bases outside the gene matches: 15. Source: tumor tissue, taken from a patient whose treatment included radiotherapy and nephrectomy. This receptor was obtained from a woman aged 55 to 70 with renal cell carcinoma. The gene calls are TRBV6-6 and TRBJ2-1, with TRBD2 matching over 7 bases. The CDR3 DNA reads TGTGCCAGCAGACCCTCCGTTTGGGGGGGTCCTAATGAGCAGTTCTTC. This codes for CASRPSVWGGPNEQFF.